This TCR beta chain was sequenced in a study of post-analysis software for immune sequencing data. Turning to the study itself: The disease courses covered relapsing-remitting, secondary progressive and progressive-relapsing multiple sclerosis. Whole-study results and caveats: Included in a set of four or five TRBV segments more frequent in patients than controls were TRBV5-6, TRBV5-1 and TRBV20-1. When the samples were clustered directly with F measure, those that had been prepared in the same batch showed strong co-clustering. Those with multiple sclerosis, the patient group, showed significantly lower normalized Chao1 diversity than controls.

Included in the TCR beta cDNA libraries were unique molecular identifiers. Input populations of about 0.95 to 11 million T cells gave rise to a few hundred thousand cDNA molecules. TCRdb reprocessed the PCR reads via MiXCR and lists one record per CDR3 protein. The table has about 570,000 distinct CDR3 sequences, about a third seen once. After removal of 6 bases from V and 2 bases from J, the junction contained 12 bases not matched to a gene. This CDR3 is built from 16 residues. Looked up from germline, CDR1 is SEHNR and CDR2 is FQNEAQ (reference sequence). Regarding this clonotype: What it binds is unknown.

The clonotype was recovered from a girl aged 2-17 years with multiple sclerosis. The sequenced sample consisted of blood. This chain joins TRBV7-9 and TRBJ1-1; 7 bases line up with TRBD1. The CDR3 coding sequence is TGTGCCAGCAGGCCACAGGGGTTCCCATCCAACACTGAAGCTTTCTTT. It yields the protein CASRPQGFPSNTEAFF.